A selection of T cell receptor beta chains follows, all from one sample in a study of cytomegalovirus exposure and HLA in healthy donors. The data were produced by immunoSEQ multiplex PCR, yet TCRdb's version contains in-frame clones alone and is incomplete. Of 140,000 to 150,000 clones in the sample, 65% to 80% are singletons; the top ten hold 3.9%. Specimen: PBMCs. The receptors derive from a male donor in good health and CMV-seronegative. Each CDR3 is given with its conserved first and last residue. Each record gives: V gene, J gene, clone size, D gene, CDR3 DNA, CDR3 protein. The D gene is left open where the match is weak. Where a row states a size, it is once, few, many or the class of an expanded clone; other rows omit it.

>TRBV11-3|TRBJ2-1|NA|TRBD2
TGTGCCAGCAGCTCGACTAGCGGGGCCAAATTGTACAATGAGCAGTTCTTC
CASSSTSGAKLYNEQFF
>TRBV6-6|TRBJ2-7|NA|NA
TGTGCCAGCAGTCCCTCAGGGAAGGAGCAGTACTTC
CASSPSGKEQYF
>TRBV9|TRBJ2-2|once|TRBD1
TGTGCCAGCAGCGTAGGGACAGGGGGCACCGGGGAGCTGTTTTTT
CASSVGTGGTGELFF
>TRBV7-3|TRBJ2-7|NA|TRBD1
TGTGCCAGCAGCCAAGGGACAGGGGGAAGAGAGCAGTACTTC
CASSQGTGGREQYF
>TRBV4-1|TRBJ2-1|NA|NA
TGCGCCAGCAGCCAAGATCTTGCCGGGGGCTACAATGAGCAGTTCTTC
CASSQDLAGGYNEQFF
>TRBV6-6|TRBJ1-5|NA|NA
TGTGCCAGCCGGAAAGGGGACAATCAGCCCCAGCATTTT
CASRKGDNQPQHF
>TRBV14|TRBJ2-1|NA|NA
TGTGCCAGCAGCCAAGTTCCAGGGATCTCCTACAATGAGCAGTTCTTC
CASSQVPGISYNEQFF
>TRBV12-5|TRBJ2-7|few|TRBD2
TGTGCTAGTGGGGCTAGCGGGAGGAGGTATGAGCAGTACTTC
CASGASGRRYEQYF
>TRBV2|TRBJ1-4|NA|NA
TGTGCCAGTGTGGCCGAGGCAACTAATGAAAAACTGTTTTTT
CASVAEATNEKLFF
>TRBV30|TRBJ1-5|NA|TRBD1
TGTGCCTGGGTTGACAGGGCCCATCAGCCCCAGCATTTT
CAWVDRAHQPQHF
>TRBV6-1|TRBJ1-5|few|NA
TGTGCCAGCAGTGAACGGGGACATCCAAGGCCCCAGCATTTT
CASSERGHPRPQHF
>TRBV6-6|TRBJ1-1|once|NA
TGTGCCAGCAGTTCCCGGGGGATTAACACTGAAGCTTTCTTT
CASSSRGINTEAFF
>TRBV6-6|TRBJ2-3|NA|NA
TGTGCCAGCAGTTACATTGGGGGCGAAACAGATACGCAGTATTTT
CASSYIGGETDTQYF
>TRBV18|TRBJ2-3|NA|TRBD1
TGTGCCAGCTCACTCAACAGGGGCTCGACAGATACGCAGTATTTT
CASSLNRGSTDTQYF
>TRBV5-1|TRBJ2-1|NA|TRBD2
TGCGCCAGCAGCTTCGTGGGAGGGAATGAGCAGTTCTTC
CASSFVGGNEQFF
>TRBV19|TRBJ2-7|NA|NA
TGTGCCAGTGGGACAACGAGCTCCTACGAGCAGTACTTC
CASGTTSSYEQYF
>TRBV9|TRBJ2-1|few|TRBD2
TGTGCCAGCAGCCCCGGACTAGCGGGAGGGTATGAGCAGTTCTTC
CASSPGLAGGYEQFF
>TRBV6-5|TRBJ2-7|NA|NA
TGTGCCAGCGGCCGGGACTCCTTCTCCTACGAGCAGTACTTC
CASGRDSFSYEQYF
>TRBV6-5|TRBJ1-2|NA|TRBD1
TGTGCCAGCAGTTCAACAGGGGAAGGCTACACCTTC
CASSSTGEGYTF
>TRBV2|TRBJ1-2|NA|NA
TGTGCCAGCAGCCGAGTAGCTAACTATGGCTACACCTTC
CASSRVANYGYTF
>TRBV7-2|TRBJ2-7|NA|TRBD2
TGTGCCAGCAGCTTAGACCCGGGACTAGGCAAGCAGTACTTC
CASSLDPGLGKQYF
>TRBV7-2|TRBJ2-2|NA|NA
TGTGCCAGCAGCTTAGCCATGAACACCGGGGAGCTGTTTTTT
CASSLAMNTGELFF
>TRBV7-3|TRBJ2-5|NA|NA
TGTGCCAGCAGCTTAGGCGGAGGGAGCCAAGAGACCCAGTACTTC
CASSLGGGSQETQYF
>TRBV5-8|TRBJ1-1|once|NA
TGTGCCAGCAGCTTGTATCAGGCCAGGAACACTGAAGCTTTCTTT
CASSLYQARNTEAFF
>TRBV7-6|TRBJ2-5|NA|NA
TGTGCCAGCAGCGGAGGAGTGGAGACCCAGTACTTC
CASSGGVETQYF
>TRBV9|TRBJ1-3|NA|NA
TGTGCCAGCAGCCCCCCGGGACACCTCTCTGGAAACACCATATATTTT
CASSPPGHLSGNTIYF
>TRBV5-1|TRBJ2-4|NA|TRBD1
TGCGCCAGCAGCTTATACCAGGGGGCGAACATTCAGTACTTC
CASSLYQGANIQYF
>TRBV7-6|TRBJ2-7|NA|TRBD1
TGTGCCAGCAGCTTAGCTTCTGCAGGGGGCAGAACGGCCTACGAGCAGTACTTC
CASSLASAGGRTAYEQYF
>TRBV29-1|TRBJ2-6|once|TRBD1
TGCAGCGCTATACAGGGGGCGTCCGGGGCCAACGTCCTGACTTTC
CSAIQGASGANVLTF
>TRBV10-3|TRBJ1-6|NA|NA
TGTGCCATCAGTGAAGCAACCGAAAATTCACCCCTCCACTTT
CAISEATENSPLHF
>TRBV5-8|TRBJ2-5|NA|NA
TGTGCCAGCAGCCCCGTTCGGACCCAGTACTTC
CASSPVRTQYF
>TRBV2|TRBJ1-4|NA|TRBD1
TGTGCCAGCAGTGGTGGGACAGGGGGAGACGGGGTAACTAATGAAAAACTGTTTTTT
CASSGGTGGDGVTNEKLFF
>TRBV7-6|TRBJ2-1|once|NA
TGTGCCAGCAGCATTCAGATTGATCGACAGTTCTTC
CASSIQIDRQFF
>TRBV5-1|TRBJ2-1|NA|NA
TGCGCCAGCAGCTTGGGGGAGAGCTCCTACAATGAGCAGTTCTTC
CASSLGESSYNEQFF
>TRBV6-1|TRBJ2-4|NA|NA
TGTGCCAGCAGTGCCATAGGACAGACATTAGCCAAAAACATTCAGTACTTC
CASSAIGQTLAKNIQYF
>TRBV4-1|TRBJ2-3|NA|TRBD2
TGCGCCAGCAGCACCCTAGCGGGGGTTAACCTCGGGGCAGATACGCAGTATTTT
CASSTLAGVNLGADTQYF